One TCR beta chain is described in this entry. The entry originates in a study of identical twins. MiXCR, run by TCRdb on the 5' RACE reads, gives a single entry per CDR3 protein. The sample lists roughly 720,000 distinct CDR3 sequences; around a sixth were seen once. Trimming shortened V by 0 bases and J by 9 bases, and 15 bases separated the two germline ends. The germline V gene encodes CDR1 MNHEY and CDR2 SVGEGT. There are 15 residues in the CDR3. The data also belong to a second study, concerning T cells expressing NK-cell markers. As that study records: The authors sequenced eight donors, of whom seven were HCMV-seropositive and one was seronegative.

Sequencing input: PBMCs. V is TRBV6-2 or TRBV6-3 and J is TRBJ2-1, with D perhaps matching TRBD2 (6 bases). The source of this sequence is a woman under 30 in good health. The CDR3 DNA is TGTGCCAGCAGTTACTCGGGACTGTTGGTGGGTGAGCAGTTCTTC. It codes for CASSYSGLLVGEQFF.